The rows below give T cell receptor beta chains drawn from one sample of a study of blood T cell repertoires in COVID-19. Profiled with immunoSEQ multiplex PCR; TCRdb holds only in-frame clones, not every one. The data contain 75,000 to 100,000 clones, over 70% of them singletons. The specimen sequenced was peripheral blood. These receptors came from a man in his 60s with acute or convalescent COVID-19. Both conserved end residues are trimmed from each CDR3.

v_call: TRBV10-1; cdr3_aa: ANARGIRQETQY
v_call: TRBV19; cdr3_aa: ASTPGSYYGYT
v_call: TRBV23-1; cdr3_aa: ASSPSRRTGLPSNYGYT
v_call: TRBV20-1; cdr3_aa: SASIRGSTDTQY
v_call: TRBV9; cdr3_aa: ASSGNYKFTEAF
v_call: TRBV19; cdr3_aa: ASTSGGDQETQY
v_call: TRBV6-5; cdr3_aa: AGGPNTGELF
v_call: TRBV2; cdr3_aa: ASGMKGAINNEQF
v_call: TRBV4-2; cdr3_aa: ASSEDGGAGTQY
v_call: TRBV5-4; cdr3_aa: ASSFGGTDTQY
v_call: TRBV5-1; cdr3_aa: ASSLAYVTSSYNEQF
v_call: TRBV7-9; cdr3_aa: AGLDRINNEQF
v_call: TRBV27; cdr3_aa: ASSLQTSKGLNEQF
v_call: TRBV5-4; cdr3_aa: ASSLARGTAYEQY
v_call: TRBV4-2; cdr3_aa: ASSQGPRGNTEAF
v_call: TRBV7-6; cdr3_aa: ASSLDRAWNTEAF
v_call: TRBV10-3; cdr3_aa: AIERDRGFTEQF